The next 28 T cell receptor beta chains were all read from a single sample in a study of T cells in Graves' hyperthyroidism and ophthalmopathy (dated by TCRdb to between 2018 and 2021). Libraries came from multiplex PCR. For sequencing, an Illumina HiSeq 2000 was employed. The TCR beta CDR3 regions were amplified from RNA transcripts. The first round of RT-PCR for the TCR CDR3 was performed with the HTBI primer set and the Qiagen OneStep RT-PCR kit. TCRdb reprocessed the public reads (quality trimming at Q25 with fastp, clone calling with MiXCR) and kept in-frame beta chains. Each entry merges the rows of one CDR3 protein and shows their most common DNA and genes. The sample table contains hundreds of thousands of distinct CDR3 sequences; only one count was recorded for 45% of them. The ten largest account for less than 8.5% of the sample. Sequenced material: peripheral blood or thyroid tissue (not recorded which). Source of these receptors: an adult man with Graves' disease, either hyperthyroidism or ophthalmopathy (not recorded which).

This chain uses TRBV2 with TRBJ1-5; D is perhaps TRBD1 (5 bases). The CDR3 sequence is 15 residues long. The germline gives CDR1 SNHLY, CDR2 FYNNEI. Trimming took off 0 bases at V and 6 bases at J, with 12 bases between the two ends. This chain's CDR3 is CASSEALRGFQPQHF. The CDR3 DNA reads TGTGCCAGCAGTGAAGCGCTTCGGGGGTTTCAGCCCCAGCATTTT.

This clonotype came up once. The missing conserved phenylalanine or tryptophan at the end of this CDR3 makes a read error likely. No DNA is shown, since the ends of the CDR3 on it are uncertain; the CDR3 is the one TCRdb lists. The chain combines TRBV7-7 with TRBJ2-2; whether TRBD1, the table's D call, matches the DNA was not checked. CDR1 and CDR2 from the germline V gene are SSHAT and FNYEAQ (reference sequence). The CDR3 sequence runs 12 residues, both termini included. CDR3 sequence: CASSSNRCWRSG.

The table lists this clonotype with a few counts. The chain is built from TRBV9 and TRBJ2-2, with a weak D call TRBD2 (6 bases). CDR3 size: 16 residues. Germline lookup yields CDR1 SGDLS and CDR2 YYNGEE. V dropped 4 bases and J dropped 2 bases, with 15 bases sitting between them. As DNA, the CDR3 is TGTGCCAGCAGCCCAGCCCAGCGGGCCAACACCGGGGAGCTGTTTTTT. Encoded protein: CASSPAQRANTGELFF.

In regard to this clonotype: The junction and the germline gene differ at one end; a read error may be behind it. The chain joins TRBV10-1 to TRBJ2-5, with 12 nucleotides matching TRBD2. The CDR3 loop spans 15 amino acids. The V gene's germline CDR1 is WNHNN and CDR2 SYGVQD (reference sequence). The CDR3 spells CANSRLAGDQETQYF. The CDR3 DNA reads TGCGCCAACAGTAGACTAGCGGGAGATCAAGAGACCCAGTACTTC.

The J gene is TRBJ1-5, the V gene TRBV6-5; possible D gene TRBD1, 5 bases. Germline CDR1 and CDR2: MNHEY and SVGAGI. V lost 4 bases, J lost 5 bases, and 12 bases lay in between. The CDR3 sequence is 14 residues long. CDR3 nucleotides: TGTGCCAGCAGTTCCAGGGTATCGTATCAGCCCCAGCATTTT. The encoded protein is CASSSRVSYQPQHF.

This clonotype turned up a few times. The genes are TRBV2 and TRBJ1-1; D may be TRBD1 (5 bases). The CDR3 extends over 13 amino acids. Germline-derived CDR1 and CDR2 are SNHLY and FYNNEI. Trimming took 6 bases from V and 4 from J, leaving 12 bases between them. The CDR3 is CASRPPGPTEAFF. CDR3 DNA: TGTGCCAGCAGGCCCCCAGGGCCCACTGAAGCTTTCTTT.

In nucleotides, the CDR3 is TGCAGCCAAGTCCCATCGACCCAGTACTTC. This gives the protein CSQVPSTQYF. The V and J genes are TRBV20-1 and TRBJ2-5, with D unresolved. CDR3 size: 10 residues. The germline gives CDR1 DFQATT, CDR2 SNEGSKA (reference sequence).

This clonotype occurred a few times. CDR3 bases: TGTGCCAGCAGCTTACTTCCCGGAACAGGGTCGGAAGCTTTCTTT. Protein product: CASSLLPGTGSEAFF. The gene calls are TRBV7-3 and TRBJ1-1, with a tentative D call TRBD1 (6 bases). CDR3 length: 15 amino acids. Trimming stripped 2 bases from V and 8 bases from J, with 18 bases between. Per germline, CDR1 SGHTA and CDR2 FQGTGA.

This clonotype was seen more than once but under ten times. The CDR3 is CASSYTPGRNTEAFF. As DNA, the CDR3 is TGTGCCAGCAGTTACACTCCGGGGAGGAACACTGAAGCTTTCTTT. The gene calls are TRBV6-1 and TRBJ1-1, with D unclear. Germline values: CDR1 MNHNS, CDR2 SASEGT. The CDR3 contains 15 residues. V lost 5 bases, J lost 1 base, and 14 bases lay in between.

The chain combines TRBV7-9 with TRBJ2-7; TRBD2 matches at 8 bases. This CDR3 has 16 residues. The J segment lost 3 bases and the V segment lost 4 bases, leaving 11 bases of the junction unmatched. Germline-derived CDR1 and CDR2 are SEHNR and FQNEAQ (reference sequence). CDR3 amino acids: CASSSNRGGERYEQYF. CDR3 coding DNA: TGTGCCAGCAGCTCCAATCGGGGGGGAGAGCGCTACGAGCAGTACTTC.

This clonotype was observed at least ten times. The V call is TRBV6-1, the J call TRBJ2-7; 7 bases are a match to TRBD1. CDR1 is MNHNS and CDR2 is SASEGT in the germline V gene. The length of the CDR3 is 11 residues. The trim removed 8 bases at V and 7 bases at J, leaving 5 bases unmatched. CDR3 residues: CASGGQREQYF. In DNA form, the CDR3 reads TGTGCCAGCGGGGGACAGCGAGAGCAGTACTTC.

This chain links TRBV15 with TRBJ1-1, with 7 bases matching TRBD1. Germline CDR1 LNHNV, CDR2 YYDKDF (reference sequence). The CDR3 extends over 16 amino acids. J was trimmed by 1 base and V by 0 bases; bases with no gene match: 5. CDR3 bases: TGTGCCACCAGCAGAGATCGACAGGGCCCGAACACTGAAGCTTTCTTT. It yields the protein CATSRDRQGPNTEAFF.

As regards this clonotype: It may be a read error: a sequence one base away is much more abundant. J is TRBJ2-7 and V is TRBV20-1; D uncertain. The length of the CDR3 is 11 residues. The germline V gene has CDR1 DFQATT and CDR2 SNEGSKA (reference sequence). CDR3 nucleotide sequence: TGCAGTGCTGGAGACCTCTACGAGCAGTACTTC. It encodes CSAGDLYEQYF.

This clonotype was observed a handful of times. The rearrangement uses TRBV6-6 and TRBJ2-6; 7 nucleotides match TRBD1. Germline V gene data show CDR1 as MNHNY and CDR2 as SVGAGI (reference sequence). The CDR3 is 15 amino acids. V was clipped by 2 bases and J by 4 bases; unmatched bases: 2. For the CDR3, the DNA is TGTGCCAGCAGTTACACAGGGGTCGGGGCCAACGTCCTGACTTTC. Its translation: CASSYTGVGANVLTF.

This clonotype showed up many times. The chain recombines TRBV10-3 with TRBJ1-2, with D perhaps TRBD1 (5 bases). Germline-derived CDR1 and CDR2 are ENHRY and SYGVKD. The V gene lost 4 bases and the J gene lost 2 bases, with 11 bases spanning the gap. The CDR3 runs 14 residues. The CDR3 DNA follows: TGTGCCATCAGTGGTAACAGGAGGAACTATGGCTACACCTTC. Protein sequence: CAISGNRRNYGYTF.

V usage is TRBV19 and J usage is TRBJ1-5; 9 bases are shared with TRBD1. This CDR3 has 15 residues. J gave up 2 bases and V 9 bases, and 8 bases lay outside the gene matches. Germline lookup yields CDR1 LNHDA and CDR2 SQIVND (reference sequence). The CDR3 here is CASRLTGGRNQPQHF. The CDR3 DNA follows: TGTGCCAGCCGATTGACAGGGGGACGCAATCAGCCCCAGCATTTT.

This clonotype has ten or more counts. The V call is TRBV10-3, the J call TRBJ1-1; 8 bases are shared with TRBD1. V lost 4 bases to trimming and J lost 1 base; unmatched junction nucleotides: 2. The CDR3 extends over 14 amino acids. CDR1 and CDR2 from the germline V gene are ENHRY and SYGVKD. CDR3 amino acids: CAISAGTGNTEAFF. CDR3 in DNA: TGTGCCATCAGTGCCGGGACAGGGAACACTGAAGCTTTCTTT.

This clonotype was found many times. The genes are TRBV10-3 and TRBJ1-1; 11 nucleotides agree with TRBD1. Trimming cost V 7 bases and J 8 bases; bases outside gene matches: 6. The CDR3 runs to 13 residues. CDR1 ENHRY and CDR2 SYGVKD come from the germline V gene. The CDR3 region is CAIIGQGAGEAFF. CDR3 bases: TGTGCCATCATAGGACAGGGGGCAGGGGAAGCTTTCTTT.

The rearrangement uses TRBV29-1 and TRBJ2-7, with 14 bases identical to TRBD2. From germline, CDR1 is SQVTM and CDR2 ANQGSEA. CDR3 size: 12 residues. V trimming: 8 bases; J trimming: 6 bases; junction bases outside the gene matches: 3. In DNA form, the CDR3 reads TGCAGCATAGGACTAGCGGGAGGCGAGCAGTACTTC. The encoded protein is CSIGLAGGEQYF.

The chain recombines TRBV6-5 with TRBJ2-7; maybe TRBD1 (6 bases). Germline-derived CDR1 and CDR2 are MNHEY and SVGAGI. With 6 bases removed from V and 0 bases from J, the gap between germline ends came to 12 bases. CDR3 length: 14 residues. CDR3 region: CASRSTGSSYEQYF. Here the CDR3 DNA reads TGTGCCAGCAGAAGTACAGGGTCCTCCTACGAGCAGTACTTC.

This clonotype was counted many times. The junction differs from germline at one of its ends, possibly a read error. The CDR3, as DNA: TGTGCCAGCAGCAACAACTATGGCTACACCTTC. Translated: CASSNNYGYTF. The chain is built from TRBV5-1 and TRBJ1-2, with D hard to call. The germline gives CDR1 SGHRS, CDR2 YFSETQ. There are 11 residues in the CDR3.

Of note for this clonotype: Its ends do not fully match the called genes, so a read error is possible. The chain uses TRBV12-5 and TRBJ1-6; 7 nucleotides line up with TRBD1. CDR3 length equals 15 residues. Germline V lookup: CDR1 LGHNT, CDR2 FRNRAP. This chain's CDR3 is CASGLVRTGLSSSDF. CDR3 sequence (DNA): TGTGCTAGTGGTTTGGTTCGGACAGGTTTATCCTCTTCGGACTTT.

In nucleotides, the CDR3 is TGTGCCAGCAGCTTGGTTGGTGCCCCCTTGGGTCAGCCCCAGCATTTT. Protein product: CASSLVGAPLGQPQHF. J is TRBJ1-5 and V is TRBV11-1; no reliable D call. Looked up from germline, CDR1 is SGHAT and CDR2 is FQDESV (reference sequence). Trimming cost V 3 bases and J 6 bases, with 18 bases left between them. This CDR3 contains 16 residues.

The CDR3 is CASSLGIQVNTEAFF. The CDR3 nucleotides are TGTGCCAGCAGTTTGGGGATCCAGGTTAACACTGAAGCTTTCTTT. This chain joins TRBV12-3 or TRBV12-4 and TRBJ1-1; D not resolved. The V end lost 3 bases, the J end lost 2 bases, and 13 bases lay between the germline ends. CDR3 length: 15 amino acids.

The CDR3 reads CASGWAGAFGGYTF. For the CDR3, the DNA is TGTGCTAGTGGTTGGGCCGGGGCCTTTGGTGGCTACACCTTC. This rearrangement joins TRBV12-5 to TRBJ1-2; D possibly corresponds to TRBD1 (5 bases). The CDR3 extends over 14 amino acids. Germline values: CDR1 LGHNT, CDR2 FRNRAP. V lost 4 bases, J lost 7 bases, and 16 bases lay in between.

The chain combines TRBV7-9 with TRBJ2-5, with unresolved D. The CDR3 is 14 amino acids. Looked up from germline, CDR1 is SEHNR and CDR2 is FQNEAQ (reference sequence). The V and J ends lost 1 base and 2 bases respectively, with 8 bases between them. The CDR3 DNA follows: TGTGCCAGCAGCTTAGGATACAATCAAGAGACCCAGTACTTC. Protein: CASSLGYNQETQYF. Full variable domain (missing parts from reference TRBV7-9 and TRBJ2-5): DTGVSQNPRHKITKRGQNVTFRCDPISEHNRLYWYRQTLGQGPEFLTYFQNEAQLEKSRLLSDRFSAERPKGSFSTLEIQRTEQGDSAMYLCASSLGYNQETQYFGPGTRLLVL.

This clonotype was seen only a few times. This chain joins TRBV19 and TRBJ2-7; 7 nucleotides line up with TRBD2. V lost 1 base to trimming and J lost 5 bases; unmatched junction nucleotides: 5. Looked up from germline, CDR1 is LNHDA and CDR2 is SQIVND (reference sequence). This CDR3 contains 14 residues. The DNA of the CDR3 is TGTGCCAGTAGTATAGGGGGGGGTAGGGACGAGCAGTACTTC. Translation gives CASSIGGGRDEQYF.

This clonotype was seen ten or more times. V is TRBV20-1 and J is TRBJ1-2; D unresolved. Trimming removed 5 bases from V and 2 bases from J, with 9 bases in between. CDR3 length: 12 amino acids. Looked up from germline, CDR1 is DFQATT and CDR2 is SNEGSKA (reference sequence). The CDR3 loop reads CSAGEINYGYTF. CDR3 coding DNA: TGCAGTGCTGGCGAAATCAACTATGGCTACACCTTC.